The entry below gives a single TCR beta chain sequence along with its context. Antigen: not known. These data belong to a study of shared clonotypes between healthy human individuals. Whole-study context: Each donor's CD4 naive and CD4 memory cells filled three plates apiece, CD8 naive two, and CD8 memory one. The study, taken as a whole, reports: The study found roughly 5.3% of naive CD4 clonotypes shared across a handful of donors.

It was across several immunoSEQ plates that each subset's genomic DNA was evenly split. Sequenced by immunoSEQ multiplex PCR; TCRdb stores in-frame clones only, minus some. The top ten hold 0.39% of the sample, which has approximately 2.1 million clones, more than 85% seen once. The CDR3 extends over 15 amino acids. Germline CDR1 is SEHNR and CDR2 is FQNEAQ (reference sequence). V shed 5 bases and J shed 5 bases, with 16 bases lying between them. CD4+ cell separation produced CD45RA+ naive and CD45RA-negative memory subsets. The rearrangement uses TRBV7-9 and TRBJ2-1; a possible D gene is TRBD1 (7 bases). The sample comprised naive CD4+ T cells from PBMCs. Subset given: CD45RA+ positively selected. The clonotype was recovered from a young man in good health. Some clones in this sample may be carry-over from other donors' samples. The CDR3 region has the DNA TGTGCCAGCAGCCCCTCGACAGGGAGGAACAATGAGCAGTTCTTC. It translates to CASSPSTGRNNEQFF.